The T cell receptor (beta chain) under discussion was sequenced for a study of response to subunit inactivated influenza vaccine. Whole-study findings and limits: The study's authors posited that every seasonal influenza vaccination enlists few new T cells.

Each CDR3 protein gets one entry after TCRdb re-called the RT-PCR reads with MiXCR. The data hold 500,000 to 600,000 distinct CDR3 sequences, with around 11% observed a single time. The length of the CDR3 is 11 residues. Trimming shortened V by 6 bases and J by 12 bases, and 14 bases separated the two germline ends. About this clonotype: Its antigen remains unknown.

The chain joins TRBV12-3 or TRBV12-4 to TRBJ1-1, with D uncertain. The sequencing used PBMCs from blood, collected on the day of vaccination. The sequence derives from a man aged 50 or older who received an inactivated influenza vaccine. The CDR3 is CASSSMAETFF. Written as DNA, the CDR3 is TGTGCCAGCAGCTCTATGGCAGAGACTTTCTTT.